This T cell receptor beta chain was sequenced in a study of T cell clonality in common variable immunodeficiency (dated by TCRdb to the mid-2010s). This clone was found many times. Its antigen remains unidentified. The missing CDR3 end, 3 residues past where the read stops, is filled in from the germline J gene. Most of the CVID patients and most of the healthy controls were of Caucasian heritage. From each donor, 5 to 8 ml of heparinized peripheral whole blood was collected. Genomic DNA from adults with common variable immune deficiency (CVID) and from healthy adult controls was used for sequencing of TCRbeta CDR3 repertoires. A total of some 22 healthy adult volunteers (about 12 female and roughly ten male; age range about 23 to 75 years, mean age about 32) were included in the control group. Diluted blood was density-centrifuged over Hypaque 1077 or Ficoll-Paque to isolate peripheral blood mononuclear cells. Genomic DNA was extracted from unsorted mononuclear cells by Qiagen column purification or by a centrifugation-based method.

The CDR3 contains 13 residues, cysteine and phenylalanine counted. The DNA has 30 bases, all within the CDR3, and is read from base 1. From the germline V gene (reference sequence), CDR1 is DFQATT and CDR2 is SNEGSKA. V is pared back by 6 bases and J by 9 bases, with 15 bases lying between the germline termini. For sequencing input, CVID and control samples contributed equivalent amounts of genomic DNA. For every sample, a 60 bp segment covering the rearranged TCRbeta CDR3 region was amplified and then sequenced. The immunoSEQ assay, a bias-corrected multiplex PCR with high-throughput sequencing, was employed for TCRbeta amplification. Regarding the original processing steps: Each unique nucleotide sequence was treated as a clone and annotated with V, D and J genes, copy number and frequency. Sequences were labeled productive if in frame, and non-productive if out of frame or containing stop codons. As previously described, clonality was computed from Shannon's entropy. The predicted amino acid sequences of productive clones were used to derive mean CDR3 Kyte-Doolittle hydropathy. Scaled V gene usage was hierarchically clustered using Manhattan distance and complete linkage with the R hclust function. To assess clone sharing by CDR3 amino acid sequence, 12 repertoires per group were resampled over 100 rounds. The repertoires were screened for 55 to 75 published EBV-specific TCRbeta sequences and approximately 230 published CMV-specific TCRbeta sequences. A couple of CVID samples that yielded fewer than 10,000 sequences were excluded from the analysis, so 42 CVID repertoires were retained. As stored in TCRdb, this immuneACCESS dataset retains in-frame rearrangements with V and J assigned. A fraction of the clones does not appear; measured against another copy, unresolved V genes explain less than half of the discrepancy, and the remainder lacks a known reason. That table furnishes V, J and clone size, whereas the DNA furnished D and trimming. This sample has about 52,000 clones, none of them a singleton. The ten largest clones take up more than 1.5% of the sample.

What the authors observed across the whole study: Even though DNA input was equal, the average per sample came to about 81,820 unique sequences for controls compared with 30,000 to 40,000 for CVID samples. CVID TCRbeta sequences were reported to have fewer deletions and N-nucleotide insertions and to lack highly modified clones with 13 or more V deletions. Fewer TCRbeta clones were shared among CVID subjects than among healthy controls (p < 0.0001). According to the authors, finding the cause of the higher clonality in CVID would require sequencing the repertoires of T cell subpopulations. Correlations of repertoire features with clinical complications were constrained by heterogeneity among patients within the CVID cohort. Compared with healthy controls, CVID subjects showed increased TCRbeta clonality (t-test p = 0.018), a feature most characteristic of about a third of subjects.

Recombination connected TRBV20-1 to TRBJ1-6; TRBD1 is possibly the D segment (5 matching bases). This receptor was taken from a person aged 18 to 75 in good health. Sequencing used peripheral blood mononuclear cells. The CDR3 bases that were read are TGCAGTGCCGGGGGTCAGGGCGGTTCACCC. Translated, it reads CSAGGQGGSP. The full CDR3 protein reads CSAGGQGGSPLHF.